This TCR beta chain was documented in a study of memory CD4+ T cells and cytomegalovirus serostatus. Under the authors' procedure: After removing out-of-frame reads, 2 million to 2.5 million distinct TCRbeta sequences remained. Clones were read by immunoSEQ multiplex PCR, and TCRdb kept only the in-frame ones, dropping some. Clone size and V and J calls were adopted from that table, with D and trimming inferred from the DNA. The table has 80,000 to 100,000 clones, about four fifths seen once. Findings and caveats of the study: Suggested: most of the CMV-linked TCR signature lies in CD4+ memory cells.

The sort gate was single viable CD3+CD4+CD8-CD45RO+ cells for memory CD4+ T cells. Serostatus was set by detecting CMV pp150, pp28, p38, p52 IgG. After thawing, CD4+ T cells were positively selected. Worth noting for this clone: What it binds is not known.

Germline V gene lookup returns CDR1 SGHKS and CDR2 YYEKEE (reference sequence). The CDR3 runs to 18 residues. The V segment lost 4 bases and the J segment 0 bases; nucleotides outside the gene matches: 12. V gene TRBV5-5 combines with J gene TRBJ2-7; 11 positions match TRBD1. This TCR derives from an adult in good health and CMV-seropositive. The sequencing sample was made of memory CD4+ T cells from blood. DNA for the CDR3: TGTGCCAGCAGCCGGGGACAGGGGGGGAGCGGTTCCTCCTACGAGCAGTACTTC. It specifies CASSRGQGGSGSSYEQYF. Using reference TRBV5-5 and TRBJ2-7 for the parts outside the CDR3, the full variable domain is DAGVTQSPTHLIKTRGQQVTLRCSPISGHKSVSWYQQVLGQGPQFIFQYYEKEERGRGNFPDRFSARQFPNYSSELNVNALLLGDSALYLCASSRGQGGSGSSYEQYFGPGTRLTVT.